This is a list of T cell receptor beta chains from one sample in a study of human T cells and chemical hapten exposure. TCRdb independently ran MiXCR on the RACE reads; one entry per CDR3 protein. The sample contains 55,000 to 75,000 distinct CDR3 sequences, roughly 12% of which appear only once. The material sequenced was whole blood, taken in connection with sensitization to the hapten diphenylcyclopropenone (DPC). The receptors derive from a man aged 30 to 45 with alopecia areata. Some clones in this sample may be carry-over from other donors' samples. Each CDR3 is given with its conserved first and last residue. A D gene is named only where the DNA matches it firmly. Only part of the rows carry a size: once, few, many, or a class if the clone is expanded.

clone_size: many
v_call: TRBV2
j_call: TRBJ1-5
d_call: -
cdr3_aa: CASSVRVPNQPQHF
cdr3_nt: TGTGCCAGCAGTGTGAGGGTCCCCAATCAGCCCCAGCATTTT

clone_size: few
v_call: TRBV27
j_call: TRBJ2-3
d_call: -
cdr3_aa: CASSPTTDTQYF
cdr3_nt: TGTGCCAGCAGTCCGACCACAGATACGCAGTATTTT

clone_size: -
v_call: TRBV6-1
j_call: TRBJ2-7
d_call: -
cdr3_aa: CASSEWVATYEQYF
cdr3_nt: TGTGCCAGCAGTGAATGGGTGGCAACCTACGAGCAGTACTTC

clone_size: many
v_call: TRBV29-1
j_call: TRBJ2-5
d_call: -
cdr3_aa: CSVRKGEEETQYF
cdr3_nt: TGCAGCGTCCGGAAAGGGGAGGAAGAGACCCAGTACTTC

clone_size: few
v_call: TRBV12-3/TRBV12-4
j_call: TRBJ2-5
d_call: TRBD2
cdr3_aa: CASSLDPRTTSGGETQYF
cdr3_nt: TGTGCCAGCAGTTTAGACCCTCGTACGACTAGCGGGGGAGAGACCCAGTACTTC

clone_size: many
v_call: TRBV10-3
j_call: TRBJ1-2
d_call: -
cdr3_aa: CAISEHDYGYTF
cdr3_nt: TGTGCCATCAGTGAGCACGACTATGGCTACACCTTC

clone_size: few
v_call: TRBV7-6
j_call: TRBJ2-6
d_call: TRBD1
cdr3_aa: CASSNYWTGNSGANVLTF
cdr3_nt: TGTGCCAGCAGCAACTATTGGACAGGGAACTCTGGGGCCAACGTCCTGACTTTC

clone_size: few
v_call: TRBV2
j_call: TRBJ1-5
d_call: -
cdr3_aa: CASTPTNSNQPQHF
cdr3_nt: TGTGCCAGCACACCGACAAATAGCAATCAGCCCCAGCATTTT

clone_size: -
v_call: TRBV7-6
j_call: TRBJ2-7
d_call: -
cdr3_aa: CASSPPESGDGAYEQYF
cdr3_nt: TGTGCCAGCAGCCCCCCAGAGTCGGGGGACGGCGCCTACGAGCAGTACTTC

clone_size: -
v_call: TRBV27
j_call: TRBJ2-7
d_call: -
cdr3_aa: CASSLQPSSYEQYF
cdr3_nt: TGTGCCAGCAGTTTGCAGCCGAGCTCCTACGAGCAGTACTTC

clone_size: few
v_call: TRBV27
j_call: TRBJ2-7
d_call: -
cdr3_aa: CASSLSNRAGYEQYF
cdr3_nt: TGTGCCAGCAGTTTATCGAACAGGGCGGGGTACGAGCAGTACTTC

clone_size: many
v_call: TRBV10-2
j_call: TRBJ2-1
d_call: TRBD2
cdr3_aa: CASSRRGGSSYNEQFF
cdr3_nt: TGCGCCAGCAGCAGACGCGGGGGGAGCTCCTACAATGAGCAGTTCTTC

clone_size: many
v_call: TRBV18
j_call: TRBJ2-1
d_call: -
cdr3_aa: CASSPWTRNEQFF
cdr3_nt: TGTGCCAGCTCACCTTGGACTCGCAATGAGCAGTTCTTC

clone_size: medium-sized
v_call: TRBV7-9
j_call: TRBJ1-5
d_call: TRBD1
cdr3_aa: CASSLGQGFGSNQPQHF
cdr3_nt: TGTGCCAGCAGCTTAGGACAGGGGTTTGGGAGCAATCAGCCCCAGCATTTT

clone_size: few
v_call: TRBV6-2/TRBV6-3
j_call: TRBJ2-3
d_call: -
cdr3_aa: CASSYGVGGAKDTQYF
cdr3_nt: TGTGCCAGCAGTTACGGAGTAGGGGGGGCCAAAGATACGCAGTATTTT

clone_size: many
v_call: TRBV20-1
j_call: TRBJ2-7
d_call: -
cdr3_aa: CSASPGQDYEQYF
cdr3_nt: TGCAGTGCTTCCCCCGGACAAGACTACGAGCAGTACTTC

clone_size: few
v_call: TRBV7-9
j_call: TRBJ1-1
d_call: TRBD1
cdr3_aa: CASSSTGQSTEAFF
cdr3_nt: TGTGCCAGCAGCTCGACGGGACAGAGCACTGAAGCTTTCTTT

clone_size: many
v_call: TRBV19
j_call: TRBJ1-5
d_call: TRBD1
cdr3_aa: CASSPPGGQLNQPQHF
cdr3_nt: TGTGCCAGTAGTCCCCCCGGGGGACAGCTTAATCAGCCCCAGCATTTT

clone_size: many
v_call: TRBV24-1
j_call: TRBJ2-7
d_call: -
cdr3_aa: CATSEGYEQYF
cdr3_nt: TGTGCCACCAGTGAAGGCTACGAGCAGTACTTC

clone_size: many
v_call: TRBV5-1
j_call: TRBJ2-7
d_call: -
cdr3_aa: CASSLDRHEQYF
cdr3_nt: TGCGCCAGCAGCCTCGACAGGCACGAGCAGTACTTC

clone_size: -
v_call: TRBV28
j_call: TRBJ1-5
d_call: -
cdr3_aa: CASTRDGSNQPQHF
cdr3_nt: TGTGCCAGCACAAGGGACGGGAGCAATCAGCCCCAGCATTTT

clone_size: many
v_call: TRBV12-3/TRBV12-4
j_call: TRBJ2-2
d_call: -
cdr3_aa: CASRGPPTGELFF
cdr3_nt: TGTGCCAGCAGGGGGCCACCCACCGGGGAGCTGTTTTTT